This T cell receptor (beta chain) was recovered during a study of T cells in Graves' hyperthyroidism and ophthalmopathy. RNA transcripts provided the source from which TCR beta CDR3 regions were amplified. The HTBI primer set drove a first-round RT-PCR of the TCR CDR3. TCRdb re-derived calls from the multiplex PCR reads in MiXCR, one entry per CDR3 protein. This table holds about 350,000 distinct CDR3 sequences, about 15% found once. In this sample, this clonotype turned up many times. The CDR3 totals 11 residues. Germline CDR1 reads SNHLY; CDR2 reads FYNNEI. V gave up 3 bases and J gave up 9 bases, with 8 bases separating them.

This TCR came from a woman aged 25 to 39 with Graves' hyperthyroidism. The sequenced material came from blood. V is TRBV2 and J is TRBJ1-2; D not resolved. The CDR3 reads CASSEADRYTF. DNA for the CDR3: TGTGCCAGCAGTGAGGCGGATCGCTACACCTTC.